Each of the 19 T cell receptor beta chains below was sequenced from the same sample in a study of T cell responses to AZD1222 COVID-19 vaccine. The repertoire was sequenced with immunoSEQ multiplex PCR; TCRdb's copy has only in-frame clones and lacks some. The data contain more than 140,000 clones, approximately 89% of them seen just once; the ten biggest clones take up roughly 3.5%. The input for sequencing was peripheral blood, taken on day 0 of MenACWY control vaccination. The receptors come from an adult in good health.

The chain recombines TRBV19 with TRBJ1-5; 11 bases are shared with TRBD1. The germline V gene has CDR1 LNHDA and CDR2 SQIVND (reference sequence). CDR3 length: 17 residues. J lost 1 base, V lost 5 bases, and 7 bases had no gene match. The CDR3 DNA sequence: TGTGCCAGTAGTTGGACAGGGGGCTGGGGAAGCAATCAGCCCCAGCATTTT. As protein: CASSWTGGWGSNQPQHF.

The chain couples TRBV11-2 to TRBJ2-7, with D perhaps matching TRBD1 or TRBD2 (5 bases each). The CDR3 runs to 14 residues. Germline CDR1 and CDR2: SGHAT and FQNNGV. Trimming left V 0 bases short and J 0 bases short, with 6 bases between. CDR3 in amino acids: CASSLEGTSYEQYF. The CDR3, as DNA: TGTGCCAGCAGCTTAGAAGGGACCTCCTACGAGCAGTACTTC.

The chain has TRBV6-5 and TRBJ1-4; no clear D. Between the trimmed V and J ends, which lost 6 bases and 1 base, there was a span of 12 bases. Germline CDR1 and CDR2: MNHEY and SVGAGI. The CDR3 has 15 amino acids. CDR3 DNA sequence: TGTGCCAGCAGACTGGACGGAAGAACTAATGAAAAACTGTTTTTT. Translation: CASRLDGRTNEKLFF.

The chain links TRBV29-1 to TRBJ2-1, with no clear D. Germline CDR1 SQVTM, CDR2 ANQGSEA. CDR3 size: 10 residues. The V and J ends lost 3 bases and 8 bases respectively, with 5 bases between them. The CDR3 loop reads CSVEIHEQFF. DNA of the CDR3: TGCAGCGTTGAGATTCATGAGCAGTTCTTC.

V usage is TRBV12-3 or TRBV12-4 and J usage is TRBJ2-2; maybe TRBD2 (5 bases). There are 12 residues in the CDR3. Trimming cost V 6 bases and J 3 bases, with 5 bases left between them. The DNA of the CDR3 is TGTGCCAGCAGGCGGGACACCGGGGAGCTGTTTTTT. Protein sequence: CASRRDTGELFF.

The J gene is TRBJ2-7, the V gene TRBV2, with D perhaps TRBD1 (5 bases). The germline V gene has CDR1 SNHLY and CDR2 FYNNEI. Trimming removed 7 bases from V and 0 bases from J, with 19 bases in between. This CDR3 region has 16 residues. The CDR3 DNA reads TGTGCCAGCACTACCCGGAACAGGCTCAGCTCCTACGAGCAGTACTTC. It codes for CASTTRNRLSSYEQYF.

The CDR3 sequence is CASRSGSFADTQYF. The CDR3 coding sequence is TGTGCCAGCAGAAGCGGGAGCTTCGCAGATACGCAGTATTTT. The gene calls are TRBV6-5 and TRBJ2-3; 8 nucleotides align to TRBD2. The CDR3 sequence is 14 residues long. The V gene's germline CDR1 is MNHEY and CDR2 SVGAGI. Trimming took 6 bases from V and 4 from J; bases not matched to a gene: 6.

The chain has TRBV5-8 and TRBJ1-6, with D possibly being TRBD1 (5 bases). Trimming removed 4 bases at V and 7 bases at J, with 9 bases between. The CDR3 is 13 residues long. Germline CDR1 reads SGHTS; CDR2 reads YDEGEE. Here the CDR3 DNA reads TGTGCCAGCAGCGTACAGGTCAATTCACCCCTCCACTTT. Amino acid sequence: CASSVQVNSPLHF.

This chain uses TRBV9 with TRBJ1-3; D perhaps matches TRBD1 (6 bases). Germline assignment: CDR1 SGDLS and CDR2 YYNGEE. V lost 4 bases and J lost 0, with 11 bases in between. CDR3 size: 15 residues. The CDR3 is CASSPDRLSGNTIYF. For the CDR3, the DNA is TGTGCCAGCAGCCCAGACAGGCTCTCTGGAAACACCATATATTTT.

This clone was detected only once. The chain joins TRBV2 to TRBJ2-1; 9 bases align to TRBD2. Germline values: CDR1 SNHLY, CDR2 FYNNEI. This CDR3 region has 13 residues. J lost 2 bases, V lost 8 bases, and 1 base had no gene match. CDR3 sequence reads: CASERGAYNEQFF. CDR3 DNA sequence: TGTGCCAGCGAGCGGGGGGCCTACAATGAGCAGTTCTTC.

The chain couples TRBV30 to TRBJ1-2; D perhaps matches TRBD1 (5 bases). Trimming left V 2 bases short and J 4 bases short, with 11 bases between. CDR1 and CDR2 from the germline V gene are GTSNPN and SVGIG (reference sequence). The length of the CDR3 is 13 residues. The CDR3 coding sequence is TGTGCCTGGAGTAGGAACAGGCTCTATGGCTACACCTTC. Its translation: CAWSRNRLYGYTF.

This clone was observed once. The chain recombines TRBV9 with TRBJ2-5; 11 bases line up with TRBD2. After removal of 3 bases from V and 2 bases from J, the junction contained 3 bases not matched to a gene. The CDR3 is 15 amino acids. CDR1 and CDR2 (germline): SGDLS, YYNGEE. The CDR3 here is CASSAGTSGQETQYF. For the CDR3, the DNA is TGTGCCAGCAGCGCCGGGACTAGCGGTCAAGAGACCCAGTACTTC.

The gene calls are TRBV6-1 and TRBJ2-2; TRBD2 matches 8 bases. With 3 bases clipped from V and 0 bases from J, the junction kept 3 bases outside the gene matches. CDR3 size: 16 residues. The germline CDR1 and CDR2 sequences are MNHNS and SASEGT. The CDR3: CASSDLLAANTGELFF. The CDR3 coding sequence is TGTGCCAGCAGTGACCTACTAGCGGCGAACACCGGGGAGCTGTTTTTT.

The J gene is TRBJ1-4, the V gene TRBV23-1; the D is unclear. TRBV23-1 is designated an ORF whose function remains uncertain. The V end was cut by 6 bases, the J end by 5 bases, with 10 bases between. The CDR3 contains 13 residues. CDR3 nucleotides: TGCGCCAGCAGGAAAGGGCAAAATGAAAAACTGTTTTTT. Translated: CASRKGQNEKLFF.

The rearrangement links TRBV5-6 to TRBJ2-1; 8 bases fit TRBD1. Losses at the gene ends were 1 base for V and 9 bases for J; bases not matched to a gene: 6. Germline loops: CDR1 SGHDT, CDR2 YYEEEE. This CDR3 is 14 amino acids long. Written as DNA, the CDR3 is TGTGCCAGCAGCTTGACAGGGGGTGATCGTGAGCAGTTCTTC. Translation gives CASSLTGGDREQFF.

V gene TRBV7-8 combines with J gene TRBJ2-2; D unresolved. Germline loops: CDR1 SGHVS, CDR2 FQNEAQ. This CDR3 has 13 amino acids. Trimming shortened V by 5 bases and J by 4 bases, and 8 bases separated the two germline ends. The CDR3 sequence: CASSPHITGELFF. Here the CDR3 DNA reads TGTGCCAGCAGCCCCCACATCACCGGGGAGCTGTTTTTT.

This rearrangement joins TRBV19 to TRBJ1-2; no reliable D call. The CDR3 contains 13 residues. V shed 7 bases and J shed 4 bases, with 13 bases lying between them. Germline loops: CDR1 LNHDA, CDR2 SQIVND (reference sequence). CDR3 bases: TGTGCCAGTAACGAGGGATCTCGCTATGGCTACACCTTC. This sequence encodes CASNEGSRYGYTF. Complete variable domain (other parts from reference TRBV19 and TRBJ1-2): DGGITQSPKYLFRKEGQNVTLSCEQNLNHDAMYWYRQDPGQGLRLIYYSQIVNDFQKGDIAEGYSVSREKKESFPLTVTSAQKNPTAFYLCASNEGSRYGYTFGSGTRLTVV.

The V and J genes are TRBV19 and TRBJ1-4; possibly TRBD1 for D (5 bases). Germline V gene sequence: CDR1 LNHDA, CDR2 SQIVND (reference sequence). CDR3 length equals 15 residues. Trimming removed 5 bases at V and 7 bases at J, with 17 bases between. The CDR3 spells CASSRVWGDGEKLFF. The CDR3 nucleotides are TGTGCCAGTAGTCGCGTATGGGGGGACGGTGAAAAACTGTTTTTT.

The V call is TRBV3-1 (or the pseudogene TRBV3-2), the J call TRBJ2-2; D gene unclear. V was pared by 1 base and J by 1 base, with 10 bases between. Germline-derived CDR1 and CDR2 are LGHDT and YNNKEL (reference sequence). The CDR3 is 16 residues long. The CDR3 sequence: CASSQGYTLNTGELFF. As DNA, the CDR3 is TGTGCCAGCAGCCAAGGGTACACCCTGAACACCGGGGAGCTGTTTTTT.